This T cell receptor (beta chain) was identified during a study of low-dose radiotherapy and immunotherapy resistance in tumors. Study context: Patients were on oral aspirin 300 mg taken daily for four cycles from cycle 1 day 1.

Germline loops: CDR1 ENHRY, CDR2 SYGVKD. This CDR3 spans 16 amino acids. Trimming shortened V by 7 bases and J by 0 bases, and 15 bases separated the two germline ends. TRAV- and TRBV-specific primers, spanning alpha and beta chains, primed first-strand cDNA. TCR amplification used approximately 19 PCR cycles, a constant-region primer and a V-primer adapter. MiXCR was run by TCRdb on the reads, yielding one entry per CDR3 protein. In the table there are around 84,000 distinct CDR3 sequences, about a sixth of which are singletons. The sample's time point: after trial treatment. As for treatment: LDRT plus nivolumab, ipilimumab, low-dose cyclophosphamide and aspirin (RACIN trial).

The V and J genes are TRBV10-3 and TRBJ2-2; D remains ambiguous. The sample in question was PBMCs, obtained after low-dose radiotherapy plus immunotherapy. This clonotype was sampled from a male donor with prostate cancer. CDR3: CAITAVGTSNTGELFF. For the CDR3, the DNA is TGTGCCATCACCGCGGTGGGAACTTCGAACACCGGGGAGCTGTTTTTT.